These 27 T cell receptor beta chains came from one sample sequenced in a study of blood T cell repertoires in COVID-19 (dated by TCRdb to about 2020). Receptor amplification or capture employed the immunoSEQ multiplex PCR assay. The immuneACCESS repertoire file appears here via TCRdb, limited to in-frame rearrangements. These files lack a portion of the clones; in checked studies, under half of the deficit traces to unresolved V genes, and the cause of the others is not known. The sample contains roughly 180,000 clones, around 83% of them found a single time. The ten most abundant clones make up roughly 7.7% of the sample. Material for sequencing was peripheral blood. All receptors come from a woman in her sixties with acute or convalescent COVID-19.

The chain couples TRBV2 to TRBJ1-1, with D possibly being TRBD1 (5 bases). CDR3 length: 13 residues. V was trimmed by 7 bases and J by 1 base, leaving 10 bases between them. Germline CDR1 is SNHLY and CDR2 is FYNNEI. This CDR3 is CASTQRGNTEAFF. The CDR3, as DNA: TGTGCCAGCACTCAAAGGGGGAACACTGAAGCTTTCTTT.

V usage is TRBV13 and J usage is TRBJ2-6; no firm D call. The V end lost 2 bases, the J end lost 0 bases, and 8 bases lay between the germline ends. CDR1 and CDR2 (germline): PRHDT, FYEKMQ (reference sequence). CDR3 size: 16 residues. CDR3 region: CASSLLADSGANVLTF. The CDR3 DNA follows: TGTGCCAGCAGCTTATTGGCAGACTCTGGGGCCAACGTCCTGACTTTC.

This chain uses TRBV3-1 (or the pseudogene TRBV3-2) with TRBJ2-5; the match to TRBD2 covers 8 bases. The V gene's germline CDR1 is LGHDT and CDR2 YNNKEL (reference sequence). V dropped 1 base and J dropped 4; count of bases not matched to a gene: 8. The CDR3 runs to 16 residues. This CDR3 reads CASSQVGGRRIETQYF. The CDR3 DNA sequence: TGTGCCAGCAGCCAAGTGGGCGGGAGGAGGATAGAGACCCAGTACTTC.

V and J are TRBV19 and TRBJ1-5; TRBD1 matches 9 bases. The germline CDR1 and CDR2 sequences are LNHDA and SQIVND (reference sequence). This CDR3 is built from 13 residues. V was clipped by 6 bases and J by 9 bases; unmatched bases: 6. The CDR3 DNA follows: TGTGCCAGTAGACGGGACAGGGTAAGGCCCCAGCATTTT. Translated, it gives CASRRDRVRPQHF. The whole variable domain, filled in from reference TRBV19 and TRBJ1-5, reads DGGITQSPKYLFRKEGQNVTLSCEQNLNHDAMYWYRQDPGQGLRLIYYSQIVNDFQKGDIAEGYSVSREKKESFPLTVTSAQKNPTAFYLCASRRDRVRPQHFGDGTRLSIL.

V gene TRBV6-6 combines with J gene TRBJ1-2; 8 bases line up with TRBD1. The germline gives CDR1 MNHNY, CDR2 SVGAGI (reference sequence). The CDR3 is made up of 15 amino acids. V gave up 2 bases and J gave up 8 bases; unmatched junction bases: 10. As DNA, the CDR3 is TGTGCCAGCAGTTACAGGATTACAGGGGGACGCGGCTACACCTTC. Its protein product is CASSYRITGGRGYTF.

This sequence joins TRBV11-2 and TRBJ1-2; the D gene is possibly TRBD1 (6 bases). The CDR3 extends over 15 amino acids. The V end was cut by 5 bases, the J end by 3 bases, with 16 bases between. Germline V gives CDR1 SGHAT, CDR2 FQNNGV. CDR3 amino acids: CASSPPRTAYYGYTF. CDR3 coding DNA: TGTGCCAGCAGCCCACCCCGGACAGCCTACTATGGCTACACCTTC.

The chain recombines TRBV2 with TRBJ1-4; maybe TRBD1 (6 bases). With 3 bases removed from V and 7 bases from J, the gap between germline ends came to 15 bases. Germline values: CDR1 SNHLY, CDR2 FYNNEI. The CDR3 has 15 residues. CDR3 in amino acids: CASSETGVRGEKLFF. The CDR3 DNA is TGTGCCAGCAGTGAGACCGGGGTCAGGGGTGAAAAACTGTTTTTT.

The gene calls are TRBV3-1 (or the pseudogene TRBV3-2) and TRBJ1-6; D is unresolved. The CDR3 runs to 16 residues. Trimming left V 0 bases short and J 0 bases short, with 6 bases between. The germline CDR1 and CDR2 sequences are LGHDT and YNNKEL (reference sequence). The CDR3, as DNA: TGTGCCAGCAGCCAAGAGGGGAGCTCCTATAATTCACCCCTCCACTTT. The encoded protein is CASSQEGSSYNSPLHF.

Comments on this clone: Mismatch with germline at one junction end may stem from a read error. The V gene is TRBV5-1, the J gene TRBJ2-1, with a weak D call TRBD1 (6 bases). The CDR3 has 15 amino acids. Germline V gene lookup returns CDR1 SGHRS and CDR2 YFSETQ. The CDR3 nucleotides are TGCGCTAGCAGCACAGGTCCGGGACAACGCAATGAGCAGTTCTTC. It encodes CASSTGPGQRNEQFF. The full variable domain, its missing parts supplied by reference TRBV5-1 and TRBJ2-1, is KAGVTQTPRYLIKTRGQQVTLSCSPISGHRSVSWYQQTPGQGLQFLFEYFSETQRNKGNFPGRFSGRQFSNSRSEMNVSTLELGDSALYLCASSTGPGQRNEQFFGPGTRLTVL.

The rearrangement uses TRBV6-5 and TRBJ1-1; D possibly corresponds to TRBD1 (5 bases). V was shortened by 10 bases and J by 0 bases, with 15 bases between the two germline ends. Germline CDR1 and CDR2: MNHEY and SVGAGI. The CDR3 covers 14 residues. CDR3 sequence (DNA): TGTGCCACAAGTATTGCAGGGTTGAACACTGAAGCTTTCTTT. Residues: CATSIAGLNTEAFF.

The chain is built from TRBV2 and TRBJ1-4, with D possibly matching TRBD1 (5 bases). CDR3 size: 13 residues. CDR1 SNHLY and CDR2 FYNNEI come from the germline V gene. Trimming removed 9 bases at V and 8 bases at J, with 16 bases between. The CDR3 DNA reads TGTGCCAGTAGAAGGGGCGGAGGGGAAAAACTGTTTTTT. It specifies CASRRGGGEKLFF.

This chain connects TRBV6-4 to TRBJ2-3; TRBD2 aligns across 9 bases. CDR1 is MRHNA, CDR2 SNTAGT, per germline. The CDR3 is made up of 16 amino acids. The J segment lost 0 bases and the V segment lost 6 bases, leaving 7 bases of the junction unmatched. The CDR3 nucleotides are TGTGCCAGCAGACCAGGGCGGGAGGGTAGCACAGATACGCAGTATTTT. Amino acids: CASRPGREGSTDTQYF.

In the case of this clone: The identical CDR3 is also encoded by other nucleotide sequences in the sample. V usage is TRBV9 and J usage is TRBJ2-1; 8 positions match TRBD1. The CDR3 is 15 amino acids. CDR1 is SGDLS and CDR2 is YYNGEE in the germline V gene. V lost 2 bases and J lost 4; bases outside the gene matches: 5. CDR3 in amino acids: CASSVGQGAYNEQFF. In DNA, the CDR3 is TGTGCCAGCAGCGTGGGTCAGGGGGCTTACAATGAGCAGTTCTTC.

The chain employs TRBV19 and TRBJ1-1; D unclear. The CDR3 is made up of 14 amino acids. CDR1 and CDR2 (germline): LNHDA, SQIVND (reference sequence). V was pared by 3 bases and J by 1 base, with 9 bases between. CDR3 in DNA: TGTGCCAGTAGTATTGACAAGAGGAACACTGAAGCTTTCTTT. This encodes CASSIDKRNTEAFF.

CDR3 in amino acids: CATSARRGVSNQPQHF. The CDR3 bases are TGTGCCACCAGCGCCCGGCGGGGGGTTAGCAATCAGCCCCAGCATTTT. The genes are TRBV15 and TRBJ1-5; D is perhaps TRBD1 (5 bases). Germline V gene data show CDR1 as LNHNV and CDR2 as YYDKDF (reference sequence). V lost 5 bases and J lost 0, with 14 bases in between. The length of the CDR3 is 16 residues.

The table lists this clone with a count of one. V is TRBV20-1 and J is TRBJ2-5; weak D call: TRBD2 (6 bases). The CDR3 extends over 11 amino acids. The ends were cut back, 3 bases at V and 7 bases at J, with 9 bases in the middle. Germline V CDR1 and CDR2: DFQATT, SNEGSKA (reference sequence). As DNA, the CDR3 is TGCAGTGCTAGGGGGGGAGGGACCCAGTACTTC. It is translated as CSARGGGTQYF.

The chain is built from TRBV7-2 and TRBJ2-3; 10 nucleotides line up with TRBD2. The J segment lost 5 bases and the V segment lost 3 bases, leaving 5 bases of the junction unmatched. Germline-derived CDR1 and CDR2 are SGHTA and FQGNSA. The CDR3 loop spans 15 amino acids. The CDR3 nucleotides read TGTGCCAGCAGCTTTGGGCTAGCGGGAGTAGATACGCAGTATTTT. This encodes CASSFGLAGVDTQYF.

This sequence joins TRBV5-1 and TRBJ1-1; perhaps TRBD1 as D (5 bases). V was trimmed by 4 bases and J by 6 bases, leaving 13 bases between them. Germline V gene sequence: CDR1 SGHRS, CDR2 YFSETQ. There are 13 residues in the CDR3. Written as DNA, the CDR3 is TGCGCCAGCAGCCCAGGGCCTACGGCTGAAGCTTTCTTT. Its translation is CASSPGPTAEAFF.

This clone appeared a single time. J is TRBJ2-3 and V is TRBV6-5, with 8 bases that match TRBD2. With 0 bases clipped from V and 4 bases from J, the junction kept 6 bases outside the gene matches. This CDR3 has 16 residues. From germline, CDR1 is MNHEY and CDR2 SVGAGI. CDR3 DNA sequence: TGTGCCAGCAGTTACTCGAGGAGCGGGAGTTCAGATACGCAGTATTTT. Protein: CASSYSRSGSSDTQYF.

The chain recombines TRBV6-6 with TRBJ2-2; 7 positions match TRBD1. V dropped 6 bases and J dropped 0; count of bases not matched to a gene: 7. Per the germline V gene, CDR1 is MNHNY and CDR2 is SVGAGI (reference sequence). The CDR3 totals 16 residues. The CDR3 DNA is TGTGCCAGCAGACCACCGGGACAGACGAACACCGGGGAGCTGTTTTTT. Protein: CASRPPGQTNTGELFF.

Comments on this clone: In the same sample, other DNA sequences code for this CDR3. The chain uses TRBV29-1 and TRBJ2-7, with 7 bases fitting TRBD1. The V and J ends lost 1 base and 2 bases, in that order; junction bases with no gene match: 2. The CDR3 totals 13 residues. The germline V gene encodes CDR1 SQVTM and CDR2 ANQGSEA. The CDR3 protein is CSVEGQGAYEQYF. The CDR3 DNA follows: TGCAGCGTTGAAGGTCAGGGGGCCTACGAGCAGTACTTC.

This chain connects TRBV27 to TRBJ1-2, with TRBD1 as a possible D gene (5 bases). V lost 6 bases, J lost 3 bases, and 11 bases lay in between. Per germline, CDR1 MNHEY and CDR2 SMNVEV (reference sequence). The CDR3 runs to 13 residues. This CDR3 is CASSQKGHYGYTF. The CDR3 region has the DNA TGTGCCAGCAGCCAAAAGGGGCACTATGGCTACACCTTC.

The rearrangement joins TRBV19 to TRBJ1-1; 7 bases line up with TRBD1. CDR3 size: 14 residues. With V trimmed by 1 base and J by 8 bases, 7 bases remained unmatched. Germline-derived CDR1 and CDR2 are LNHDA and SQIVND (reference sequence). CDR3 DNA: TGTGCCAGTAGTATAGGGGTCACAGGGGCCGAAGCTTTCTTT. Protein product: CASSIGVTGAEAFF.

The chain uses TRBV11-3 and TRBJ2-1; 11 bases agree with TRBD2. Per germline, CDR1 SGHNT and CDR2 YENEEA. V trimming: 3 bases; J trimming: 3 bases; junction bases outside the gene matches: 1. The CDR3 is 15 amino acids. For the CDR3, the DNA is TGTGCCAGCAGCTTGACTAGCGGGAACTACAATGAGCAGTTCTTC. Its translation: CASSLTSGNYNEQFF.

V is TRBV14 and J is TRBJ2-1, with 7 bases fitting TRBD2. The V and J ends lost 4 bases and 9 bases, in that order; junction bases with no gene match: 9. The CDR3 is 14 amino acids. Germline V gene sequence: CDR1 SGHDN, CDR2 FVKESK. CDR3 amino acids: CASSRGLGHGEQFF. The CDR3 region has the DNA TGTGCCAGCAGCCGAGGACTAGGGCATGGTGAGCAGTTCTTC.

Note on this clone: Other DNA sequences of this sample code for an identical CDR3. J is TRBJ2-2 and V is TRBV9; TRBD2 matches at 8 bases. V was clipped by 0 bases and J by 5 bases; unmatched bases: 6. Germline V gene data show CDR1 as SGDLS and CDR2 as YYNGEE. This CDR3 has 16 residues. The CDR3 is CASSVGAGGGTGELFF. CDR3 DNA: TGTGCCAGCAGCGTAGGTGCGGGAGGTGGAACCGGGGAGCTGTTTTTT.

V gene TRBV7-9 combines with J gene TRBJ1-2; no firm D call. The CDR3 totals 13 residues. V was pared by 5 bases and J by 4 bases, with 11 bases between. In germline, CDR1 is SEHNR, CDR2 FQNEAQ (reference sequence). CDR3: CASSLTSGYGYTF. Here the CDR3 DNA reads TGTGCCAGCAGCCTAACCTCGGGCTATGGCTACACCTTC.